Listed below are T cell receptor beta chains from one sample, sequenced in a study of cytomegalovirus exposure and HLA in healthy donors. TCRdb keeps only in-frame clones here, not all; method: immunoSEQ multiplex PCR. The profile shows fewer than 250,000 clones, approximately 82% of them singletons. Sample: PBMCs. These receptors all come from a woman aged 50 to 65 in good health and CMV-seropositive. Each CDR3 is given without its conserved first and last residue.

j_call	v_call	cdr3_aa
TRBJ2-1	TRBV4-1	ASSQSVREDRF
TRBJ1-2	TRBV2	ASSEQVVGYT
TRBJ1-2	TRBV7-3	ASSRGQEIGGYT
TRBJ2-7	TRBV6-5	ASSSRTGTGGYEQY
TRBJ2-2	TRBV4-2	ASSPGGVGPKANTGELF
TRBJ1-2	TRBV29-1	SVARRTDRLGYT
TRBJ2-5	TRBV27	ASSLRRQGAETQY
TRBJ1-5	TRBV5-5	ASSLEAGVYQPQH
TRBJ1-5	TRBV18	ASSLGQENQPQH
TRBJ1-4	TRBV18	ASSPIGGRHEKLF
TRBJ2-7	TRBV4-1	ASSQATSGGRYEQY
TRBJ1-1	TRBV5-6	ASSLYGWGGDTEAF
TRBJ2-2	TRBV5-1	ATGDREIGELF
TRBJ1-5	TRBV4-3	ASSQDKGGRGESNQPQH
TRBJ2-7	TRBV5-6	ASSLTAGSYYEQY
TRBJ2-3	TRBV5-1	ARTGGSSTDTQY
TRBJ1-4	TRBV7-9	ASSLSGINEKLF
TRBJ2-7	TRBV19	ASSIIGESYEQY
TRBJ1-1	TRBV10-3	AISEGQGANTEAF
TRBJ2-5	TRBV5-4	ASSLAGLKWETQY
TRBJ1-4	TRBV28	ASSFLGRTNEKLF
TRBJ1-6	TRBV30	AWSAQQDSPLH
TRBJ2-2	TRBV9	ASSPRGTANTGELF
TRBJ2-1	TRBV5-6	ASSPEQGTTSYNEQF
-	TRBV10-3	AISDIGGEQY
TRBJ2-1	TRBV6-5	ASSYPSGGRDEQF
TRBJ1-1	TRBV2	ASSAEGEGTEAF